This TCR beta chain was identified during a study of T cell repertoires in cytomegalovirus infection. The overall study: CMV infection together with matching HLA type was indicated by public TCR beta signatures. Study-wide findings and caveats: Clonotypes of TCR beta that were HLA-C-restricted and CMV-specific dominated the ex vivo response. Pooled public TCR beta family frequency picked out CMV carriers with the relevant HLA.

The table lists this clonotype with a few counts. Its specificity is unknown. TCRdb recomputed calls from the reads with MiXCR, one row per CDR3 protein. Here the sample spans roughly 300,000 distinct CDR3 sequences, about 23% being singletons. This TCR was recovered from a human donor in good health (CMV status not recorded). Some clones in this sample may be carry-over from other donors' samples. Input material: PBMCs.

This CDR3 is CASSGGLAGVEQYF. DNA of the CDR3: TGTGCCAGCAGTGGAGGGCTAGCGGGAGTCGAGCAGTACTTC. J is TRBJ2-7 and V is TRBV25-1, with TRBD2 matching 10 bases. J lost 6 bases, V lost 4 bases, and 6 bases had no gene match. This CDR3 region has 14 residues. Per germline, CDR1 MGHDK and CDR2 SYGVNS.